This T cell receptor (beta chain) was found in a study of T cell repertoires in cytomegalovirus infection. For the study at large: Signatures in public TCR beta sequences pointed to both CMV infection and matching HLA type. Study outcomes and limitations: Identification of carriers of CMV plus the relevant HLA was performed using cumulative public TCR beta family frequency. Clonotypes of TCR beta that were HLA-C-restricted and CMV-specific dominated the ex vivo response.

This clonotype was detected ten times or more. Its target is not known. TCRdb reprocessed the reads with MiXCR, giving one entry per CDR3 protein. The sample lists over 450,000 distinct CDR3 sequences, about 11% seen once, with roughly 10% in the top ten. V was clipped by 5 bases and J by 2 bases, with 21 bases between them. CDR3 size: 17 residues. Germline CDR1 is SGHVS and CDR2 is FQNEAQ. The sample comprised PBMCs. The J gene is TRBJ1-1, the V gene TRBV7-8, with D possibly matching TRBD1 (5 bases). The source is a human donor in good health (CMV status not recorded). Some clones in this sample may be carry-over from other donors' samples. DNA for the CDR3: TGTGCCAGCAGCCCTCCAGGGCCTGTGGAGGGCAACACTGAAGCTTTCTTT. Residues: CASSPPGPVEGNTEAFF.